Listed below are T cell receptor beta chains from one sample, sequenced in a study of blood T cell repertoires in COVID-19. Only in-frame clones appear in the TCRdb table, and some are missing; sequencing was by immunoSEQ multiplex PCR. The repertoire holds 250,000 to 300,000 clones, with approximately 93% as singletons. The sequenced material came from peripheral blood. These receptors were taken from a woman aged 25 to 39 with COVID-19, enrolled during active disease. Each CDR3 is given with its conserved first and last residue. The D gene is left open where the match is weak. The size field is filled for only some rows; it gives once, few, many or a size class.

TRBJ2-1 | - | - | TRBV27 | CASSVRGAANEQFF | TGTGCCAGCAGTGTTCGTGGGGCCGCCAATGAGCAGTTCTTC
TRBJ2-1 | - | - | TRBV24-1 | CATSAENSYNEQFF | TGTGCCACCAGCGCGGAGAACTCCTACAATGAGCAGTTCTTC
TRBJ1-1 | - | - | TRBV3-1/TRBV3-2 | CASSPGISNTEAFF | TGTGCCAGCAGCCCGGGAATTTCGAACACTGAAGCTTTCTTT
TRBJ2-2 | - | - | TRBV5-1 | CASSLAAAANTGELFF | TGCGCCAGCAGCTTGGCGGCGGCCGCGAACACCGGGGAGCTGTTTTTT
TRBJ2-1 | TRBD1 | - | TRBV6-5 | CASSRQGLEQFF | TGTGCCAGCAGTCGACAGGGGCTTGAGCAGTTCTTC
TRBJ2-3 | - | - | TRBV27 | CASSPTEDTQYF | TGTGCCAGCAGTCCTACAGAAGATACGCAGTATTTT
TRBJ2-7 | - | - | TRBV12-3/TRBV12-4 | CASGRLDEQYF | TGTGCCAGCGGGAGACTAGACGAGCAGTACTTC
TRBJ1-2 | - | - | TRBV18 | CASSPLDSYSYGYTF | TGTGCCAGCTCACCACTTGACAGCTATTCCTATGGCTACACCTTC
TRBJ1-1 | - | - | TRBV19 | CASSILNTEAFF | TGTGCCAGTAGTATACTTAACACTGAAGCTTTCTTT
TRBJ2-6 | - | - | TRBV30 | CAWWGQGISGANVLTF | TGTGCCTGGTGGGGGCAGGGTATCTCTGGGGCCAACGTCCTGACTTTC
TRBJ1-1 | - | once | TRBV29-1 | CSVAGVNTEAFF | TGCAGCGTTGCAGGGGTGAACACTGAAGCTTTCTTT
TRBJ1-3 | - | - | TRBV7-9 | CASSLGGGGNTIYF | TGTGCCAGCAGCTTAGGCGGGGGTGGAAACACCATATATTTT
TRBJ1-3 | - | - | TRBV11-2 | CASSTRGISGNTIYF | TGTGCCAGCTCGACCCGGGGTATCTCTGGAAACACCATATATTTT
TRBJ2-1 | - | - | TRBV3-1/TRBV3-2 | CASSLAGTPYEGEQFF | TGTGCCAGCAGCCTGGCCGGGACTCCTTATGAGGGTGAGCAGTTCTTC
TRBJ1-4 | - | - | TRBV15 | CATSRDGEKLFF | TGTGCCACCAGCAGAGATGGCGAAAAACTGTTTTTT
TRBJ2-7 | TRBD1 | once | TRBV11-2 | CASSPVGRGREQYF | TGTGCCAGCAGCCCGGTGGGCAGGGGGCGCGAGCAGTACTTC
TRBJ2-7 | - | - | TRBV13 | CASSLGPVQGRAYEQYF | TGTGCCAGCAGCTTAGGCCCCGTCCAGGGGAGGGCCTACGAGCAGTACTTC
TRBJ2-2 | - | - | TRBV11-2 | CASSTTGGISEELFF | TGTGCCAGCAGCACGACGGGCGGGATCAGTGAGGAGCTGTTTTTT
TRBJ1-2 | - | - | TRBV25-1 | CASSDYRELDGYTF | TGTGCCAGCAGTGATTACCGGGAATTAGATGGCTACACCTTC
TRBJ1-1 | - | - | TRBV7-8 | CASSAVQGLNTEAFF | TGTGCCAGCAGCGCCGTACAGGGTCTGAACACTGAAGCTTTCTTT
TRBJ1-5 | - | - | TRBV27 | CASSLYRSNQPQHF | TGTGCCAGCAGTTTATACAGAAGCAATCAGCCCCAGCATTTT
TRBJ1-1 | - | - | TRBV7-2 | CASRRGFNTEAFF | TGTGCCAGCAGAAGAGGCTTTAACACTGAAGCTTTCTTT
TRBJ1-1 | - | - | TRBV3-1/TRBV3-2 | CASSPRGNTEAFF | TGTGCCAGCAGCCCTCGGGGGAACACTGAAGCTTTCTTT
TRBJ1-1 | - | - | TRBV19 | CASRVGGNTEAFF | TGTGCCAGTAGAGTCGGGGGTAACACTGAAGCTTTCTTT
TRBJ2-1 | TRBD2 | - | TRBV12-3/TRBV12-4 | CASSKGLAGQFF | TGTGCCAGCAGTAAAGGACTAGCCGGGCAGTTCTTC
TRBJ2-7 | TRBD1 | once | TRBV27 | CASSFLPGQGSYEQYF | TGTGCCAGCAGTTTTCTACCGGGACAGGGGTCCTACGAGCAGTACTTC
TRBJ2-1 | TRBD2 | few | TRBV20-1 | CSASGSGVCFF | TGCAGTGCTAGCGGGAGCGGGGTCTGCTTCTTC
TRBJ2-1 | TRBD2 | - | TRBV7-6 | CASSLAGDRYNEQFF | TGTGCCAGCAGCCTAGCGGGAGATCGCTACAATGAGCAGTTCTTC
TRBJ2-7 | TRBD1 | - | TRBV7-6 | CASSPYLTTGGDEQYF | TGTGCCAGCAGCCCATATTTGACGACAGGGGGCGACGAGCAGTACTTC
TRBJ1-5 | TRBD1 | - | TRBV19 | CASRGVDRGDQPQHF | TGTGCCAGTAGGGGGGTTGACAGGGGGGATCAGCCCCAGCATTTT
TRBJ1-6 | TRBD1 | - | TRBV7-2 | CASSFPGQRNSPLHF | TGTGCCAGCAGCTTCCCGGGACAGCGTAATTCACCCCTCCACTTT
TRBJ2-2 | - | once | TRBV11-3 | CASSEGNTGELFF | TGTGCCAGCAGTGAGGGGAACACCGGGGAGCTGTTTTTT
TRBJ2-5 | TRBD2 | - | TRBV7-9 | CASSLIGLAGLGTQYF | TGTGCCAGCAGCTTGATAGGACTAGCGGGGCTAGGGACCCAGTACTTC
TRBJ2-7 | - | - | TRBV6-1 | CASSEGGLLTYEQYF | TGTGCCAGCAGTGAAGGTGGACTGCTGACCTACGAGCAGTACTTC
TRBJ1-3 | - | - | TRBV5-1 | CASSLDGLSGNTIYF | TGCGCCAGCAGCTTGGACGGTCTCTCTGGAAACACCATATATTTT
TRBJ1-1 | - | - | TRBV2 | CASSEWGDTEAFF | TGTGCCAGCAGTGAGTGGGGGGACACTGAAGCTTTCTTT
TRBJ2-1 | TRBD2 | - | TRBV30 | CAWRPAGVNEQFF | TGTGCCTGGCGGCCAGCGGGAGTCAATGAGCAGTTCTTC
TRBJ1-2 | - | - | TRBV3-1/TRBV3-2 | CASSQGSYYGYTF | TGTGCCAGCAGCCAAGGTTCTTACTATGGCTACACCTTC
TRBJ2-1 | TRBD2 | few | TRBV10-2 | CASSEQTGGYNEQFF | TGCGCCAGCAGTGAGCAGACGGGGGGCTACAATGAGCAGTTCTTC
TRBJ2-1 | - | - | TRBV24-1 | CATSSTENEQFF | TGTGCCACCAGCTCCACTGAAAATGAGCAGTTCTTC